This record concerns one T cell receptor (beta chain) sequence. Its matching antigen is unknown. The sequencing template was cDNA reverse transcribed from extracted RNA. Data came from immunoSEQ multiplex PCR; TCRdb stores just in-frame clones and leaves some out. Seen here are some 170,000 clones, roughly 66% observed once, and the top ten hold roughly 10%. Peripheral blood, together with lesional scalp punch biopsies, was collected from alopecia areata patients. These data belong to a study of CD8+ T cells in alopecia areata. Study-level background: The study gave treated patients oral tofacitinib at 5 to 10 mg twice daily.

Whole-study results and caveats: Normal skin contains resident alphabeta T cells, and these are also sequenced in scalp samples.

The CDR3 length is 15 residues. V lost 2 bases and J 0 bases, leaving 10 bases between the germline ends. Germline CDR1 and CDR2: GTSNPN and SVGIG (reference sequence). The TCR originated in a human donor with alopecia areata. The starting material was CD8+ T cells sorted from blood, obtained at week 0. The rearrangement uses TRBV30 and TRBJ1-4; D uncertain. The CDR3 DNA reads as TGTGCCTGGAGTTTTCCCTGGGCAACTAATGAAAAACTGTTTTTT. It specifies CAWSFPWATNEKLFF.